This TCR beta chain was captured in a study of T cells in Graves' hyperthyroidism and ophthalmopathy. Turning to the study itself: Once the initial diagnosis was made, peripheral blood was obtained before any treatment.

The ends lost 2 bases at V and 4 bases at J; junction bases unmatched: 8. The CDR3 loop spans 17 amino acids. Germline values: CDR1 ENHRY, CDR2 SYGVKD. This clonotype has a single count. RNA transcripts served as the template for amplifying TCR beta CDR3 regions. An initial round of RT-PCR targeting the TCR CDR3 relied on the HTBI primer set. TCRdb used MiXCR to reprocess the multiplex PCR reads, holding one entry per CDR3 protein. The sample yields about 150,000 distinct CDR3 sequences, 22% seen once. This clonotype was obtained from a woman aged 45 to 65 with Graves' hyperthyroidism that later progressed to Graves' ophthalmopathy. Sequenced material: blood. The chain is built from TRBV10-3 and TRBJ2-1; 10 bases agree with TRBD2. The CDR3 DNA reads TGTGCCATCAGTGAGCCGGGGGTAGCGGGAGGATACAATGAGCAGTTCTTC. Translated, it gives CAISEPGVAGGYNEQFF.